These 22 T cell receptor beta chains share one sample of origin, sequenced in a study of T cells in Graves' hyperthyroidism and ophthalmopathy. Amplified TCR beta CDR3 regions came from RNA transcripts. The primer set for the first-round RT-PCR of the TCR CDR3 was HTBI. MiXCR, applied by TCRdb to the multiplex PCR reads, yields one record per CDR3 protein. The sample shows some 360,000 distinct CDR3 sequences, about a sixth of them seen only once. Sequencing was carried out using blood. These receptor sequences come from a woman aged 40 to 50 with Graves' ophthalmopathy.

This clonotype has a count of ten or more. The chain recombines TRBV29-1 with TRBJ2-1; tentative D call: TRBD2 (6 bases). This CDR3 comprises 14 residues. The V gene lost 7 bases and the J gene lost 0 bases, with 13 bases spanning the gap. Germline loops: CDR1 SQVTM, CDR2 ANQGSEA. The CDR3 DNA reads TGCAGCGCCCATCGGGGGAGCTCCTACAATGAGCAGTTCTTC. It translates to CSAHRGSSYNEQFF.

This clonotype was recorded once. The V gene is TRBV6-1, the J gene TRBJ2-7, with D possibly matching TRBD1 (6 bases). CDR1 is MNHNS and CDR2 is SASEGT in the germline V gene. Deletions cut 6 bases from V and 4 bases from J, with 13 bases between. CDR3 size: 13 residues. The CDR3 reads CASRRQDNYEQYF. The CDR3 nucleotides read TGTGCCAGCAGAAGACAGGACAATTACGAGCAGTACTTC.

This clonotype was counted ten times or more. The chain combines TRBV28 with TRBJ2-5; 11 bases fit TRBD2. The V and J ends lost 10 bases and 5 bases, in that order; junction bases with no gene match: 3. Germline V gene sequence: CDR1 MDHEN, CDR2 SYDVKM. This CDR3 is 12 amino acids long. The CDR3: CATSSGRETQYF. CDR3 coding DNA: TGTGCCACATCTAGCGGGAGGGAGACCCAGTACTTC. The complete variable domain, with remaining parts taken from reference TRBV28 and TRBJ2-5, reads DVKVTQSSRYLVKRTGEKVFLECVQDMDHENMFWYRQDPGLGLRLIYFSYDVKMKEKGDIPEGYSVSREKKERFSLILESASTNQTSMYLCATSSGRETQYFGPGTRLLVL.

Regarding this clonotype: Possible read error: a much larger clone is one base away. The chain is built from TRBV27 and TRBJ2-7; D not certain. This CDR3 region has 14 residues. Per germline, CDR1 MNHEY and CDR2 SMNVEV (reference sequence). In DNA, the CDR3 is TGTGCCAGCAGTTTTTCCGGGCCATTCTACGAGCGGTACTTC. Protein: CASSFSGPFYERYF.

This clonotype was counted many times. The V call is TRBV19, the J call TRBJ1-2, with 7 positions matching TRBD1. J gave up 7 bases and V 0 bases, and 5 bases lay outside the gene matches. The germline V gene has CDR1 LNHDA and CDR2 SQIVND (reference sequence). There are 14 residues in the CDR3. Written as DNA, the CDR3 is TGTGCCAGTAGTATAGACACCGACAGGGTTGGCTACACCTTC. It yields the protein CASSIDTDRVGYTF.

This clonotype was counted once. The rearrangement uses TRBV6-1 and TRBJ2-7, with TRBD2 identical over 15 bases. Trimming removed 3 bases from V and 2 bases from J; junction bases left unmatched: 5. CDR1 and CDR2 from the germline V gene are MNHNS and SASEGT. The CDR3 is 17 residues long. DNA of the CDR3: TGTGCCAGCAGTGAGGGACTAGCGGGAGGTCCGGCCTACGAGCAGTACTTC. Its translation is CASSEGLAGGPAYEQYF.

This clonotype was seen only a few times. V usage is TRBV3-1 and J usage is TRBJ1-3, with D hard to call. Germline assignment: CDR1 LGHDT and CDR2 YNNKEL (reference sequence). The V end lost 3 bases, the J end lost 0 bases, and 12 bases lay between the germline ends. The CDR3 contains 16 residues. CDR3 DNA: TGTGCCAGCAGCCAGATCCGCGATTACTCTGGAAACACCATATATTTT. Translated: CASSQIRDYSGNTIYF.

The table lists this clonotype with many counts. The J gene is TRBJ2-5, the V gene TRBV2, with D perhaps TRBD2 (6 bases). V lost 5 bases, J lost 1 base, and 11 bases lay in between. Germline V gene lookup returns CDR1 SNHLY and CDR2 FYNNEI. This CDR3 is built from 14 residues. The CDR3 DNA reads as TGTGCCAGCAGTCGGGGGACTCCCCAAGAGACCCAGTACTTC. It specifies CASSRGTPQETQYF.

The chain employs TRBV7-6 and TRBJ2-5; 7 nucleotides align to TRBD2. Germline trimming cut 5 bases from V and 3 bases from J; bases unmatched to any gene: 9. The CDR3 has 15 amino acids. Germline V gene data show CDR1 as SGHVS and CDR2 as FNYEAQ. CDR3: CASSPRGGAEETQYF. The CDR3 DNA follows: TGTGCCAGCAGCCCTCGGGGAGGGGCTGAAGAGACCCAGTACTTC.

This clonotype was picked up many times. This sequence joins TRBV6-2 or TRBV6-3 and TRBJ2-7, with D perhaps matching TRBD2 (5 bases). This CDR3 spans 13 amino acids. With 6 bases removed from V and 4 bases from J, the gap between germline ends came to 13 bases. CDR1 and CDR2 (germline): MNHEY, SVGEGT. In nucleotides, the CDR3 is TGTGCCAGCAGGAAACGTGGGGAGTACGAGCAGTACTTC. Its protein is CASRKRGEYEQYF.

This clonotype was detected many times. The rearrangement joins TRBV27 to TRBJ2-2, with D unclear. Trimming shortened V by 1 base and J by 4 bases, and 10 bases separated the two germline ends. Germline V CDR1 and CDR2: MNHEY, SMNVEV (reference sequence). The CDR3 length is 15 residues. As DNA, the CDR3 is TGTGCCAGCAGTTTATGGGGTTCGGGCACCGGGGAGCTGTTTTTT. This encodes CASSLWGSGTGELFF.

This clonotype appeared many times. The chain employs TRBV19 and TRBJ1-5, with TRBD1 as a possible D gene (5 bases). CDR1 and CDR2 (germline): LNHDA, SQIVND (reference sequence). Deletions cut 0 bases from V and 3 bases from J, with 15 bases between. This CDR3 has 17 amino acids. CDR3 amino acids: CASSIDPRQPINQPQHF. The CDR3 nucleotides read TGTGCCAGTAGTATAGATCCCAGACAGCCTATCAATCAGCCCCAGCATTTT. The full variable domain, rest sourced from reference TRBV19 and TRBJ1-5, is DGGITQSPKYLFRKEGQNVTLSCEQNLNHDAMYWYRQDPGQGLRLIYYSQIVNDFQKGDIAEGYSVSREKKESFPLTVTSAQKNPTAFYLCASSIDPRQPINQPQHFGDGTRLSIL.

V gene TRBV2 combines with J gene TRBJ2-7; D is ambiguous. The CDR3 extends over 14 amino acids. V shed 3 bases and J shed 0 bases, with 9 bases lying between them. Germline-derived CDR1 and CDR2 are SNHLY and FYNNEI. The CDR3 DNA reads TGTGCCAGCAGTGACGGACGCATCTCCTACGAGCAGTACTTC. Translated, it gives CASSDGRISYEQYF.

V and J are TRBV12-3 or TRBV12-4 and TRBJ2-7; 11 bases are shared with TRBD1. The CDR3 runs to 15 residues. V lost 5 bases and J lost 4; bases outside the gene matches: 7. The CDR3 sequence: CASSPGQGAVYEQYF. CDR3 nucleotide sequence: TGTGCCAGCAGTCCCGGACAGGGGGCGGTTTACGAGCAGTACTTC.

This clonotype was counted ten times or more. The rearrangement links TRBV30 to TRBJ2-7, with no clear D. This CDR3 spans 14 amino acids. In germline, CDR1 is GTSNPN, CDR2 SVGIG (reference sequence). Between the trimmed V and J ends, which lost 1 base and 6 bases, there was a span of 16 bases. CDR3: CAWSATRSMGEQYF. The CDR3 DNA reads TGTGCCTGGAGTGCCACCCGGAGCATGGGCGAGCAGTACTTC. Filled out from reference TRBV30 and TRBJ2-7, the complete variable domain reads SQTIHQWPATLVQPVGSPLSLECTVEGTSNPNLYWYRQAAGRGLQLLFYSVGIGQISSEVPQNLSASRPQDRQFILSSKKLLLSDSGFYLCAWSATRSMGEQYFGPGTRLTVT.

This clonotype has at least ten counts. The chain employs TRBV2 and TRBJ2-7, with TRBD2 identical over 9 bases. V was clipped by 0 bases and J by 1 base; unmatched bases: 1. CDR1 and CDR2 from the germline V gene are SNHLY and FYNNEI. This CDR3 spans 15 amino acids. As DNA, the CDR3 is TGTGCCAGCAGTGAAGCCAGCGGGAGGTCCTACGAGCAGTACTTC. Translated: CASSEASGRSYEQYF. Using reference TRBV2 and TRBJ2-7 for the parts outside the CDR3, the full variable domain is EPEVTQTPSHQVTQMGQEVILRCVPISNHLYFYWYRQILGQKVEFLVSFYNNEISEKSEIFDDQFSVERPDGSNFTLKIRSTKLEDSAMYFCASSEASGRSYEQYFGPGTRLTVT.

This clonotype was recorded at least ten times. V usage is TRBV29-1 and J usage is TRBJ2-2; D is perhaps TRBD2 (5 bases). This CDR3 is 13 amino acids long. The germline CDR1 and CDR2 sequences are SQVTM and ANQGSEA. The germline V and J ends were trimmed by 3 bases and 2 bases, with 7 bases remaining between them. The CDR3, as DNA: TGCAGCGTTGATGAGGGTAACACCGGGGAGCTGTTTTTT. It yields the protein CSVDEGNTGELFF.

V and J are TRBV11-1 and TRBJ2-7, with TRBD2 as a possible D gene (6 bases). Germline V gives CDR1 SGHAT, CDR2 FQDESV (reference sequence). Trimming shortened V by 1 base and J by 3 bases, and 22 bases separated the two germline ends. The CDR3 is 18 amino acids. The CDR3 DNA follows: TGTGCCAGCAGCTTAGGCCTTGGTTCGAGGGACTGGGACTACGAGCAGTACTTC. Protein product: CASSLGLGSRDWDYEQYF.

This clonotype has just a few counts. The rearrangement joins TRBV19 to TRBJ2-7; 8 bases line up with TRBD1. The CDR3 spans 14 residues. Germline V CDR1 and CDR2: LNHDA, SQIVND (reference sequence). V gave up 3 bases and J gave up 3 bases; unmatched junction bases: 4. CDR3 in DNA: TGTGCCAGTAGTATCGGACAGGGTCTCTACGAGCAGTACTTC. It codes for CASSIGQGLYEQYF. Combining the CDR3 with reference TRBV19 and TRBJ2-7 gives the whole variable domain DGGITQSPKYLFRKEGQNVTLSCEQNLNHDAMYWYRQDPGQGLRLIYYSQIVNDFQKGDIAEGYSVSREKKESFPLTVTSAQKNPTAFYLCASSIGQGLYEQYFGPGTRLTVT.

The chain combines TRBV12-3 or TRBV12-4 with TRBJ1-1; D is undetermined. V gave up 6 bases and J gave up 1 base, with 18 bases separating them. The CDR3 runs 16 residues. CDR3 coding DNA: TGTGCCAGCAGCGGCCTCTTCAGCCCCAAGAACACTGAAGCTTTCTTT. Translated: CASSGLFSPKNTEAFF.

This clonotype has a count of ten or more. The chain uses TRBV6-5 and TRBJ1-1; D ambiguous. Germline CDR1 reads MNHEY; CDR2 reads SVGAGI. This CDR3 contains 13 residues. Trimming left V 3 bases short and J 3 bases short, with 8 bases between. This CDR3 reads CASSYLKHTEAFF. The CDR3 DNA follows: TGTGCCAGCAGTTATCTGAAGCACACTGAAGCTTTCTTT.

In this sample, this clonotype turned up many times. J is TRBJ1-1 and V is TRBV29-1; tentative D call: TRBD1 (6 bases). Germline CDR1 is SQVTM and CDR2 is ANQGSEA. The CDR3 spans 13 residues. Deletions cut 7 bases from V and 0 bases from J, with 12 bases between. The CDR3 coding sequence is TGCAGCGGAAGCGACAGGATGAACACTGAAGCTTTCTTT. As protein: CSGSDRMNTEAFF.